This TCR beta chain was identified during a study of a mutant IDH1 vaccine in newly diagnosed glioma. Study-wide context: With temozolomide cycles, or 4-6 weeks after radiotherapy alone, vaccination was started.

The method was immunoSEQ multiplex PCR; TCRdb's version includes in-frame clones alone and lacks a portion of them. The sample lists tens of thousands of clones, over 75% occurring once. Study-wide results and caveats: Vaccination elicited immune responses in approximately 93% of patients.

A remark on this clone: Antigen: not known.

This sample's time point: week 23, last vaccination. The vaccine gave 300 ug of a 20-mer mutant IDH1 peptide subcutaneously per dose. The CDR3 runs to 14 residues. From germline, CDR1 is SGHRS and CDR2 YFSETQ. The material sequenced was PBMCs, taken from a glioma patient whose treatment included an IDH1 peptide vaccine. The TCR sequence derives from a man aged 25 to 40 with glioma. Some clones in this sample may be carry-over from other donors' samples. The gene calls are TRBV5-1 and TRBJ2-5, with D perhaps assigned TRBD1 or TRBD2 (5 bases each). With the DNA end fitting TRBJ2-7 better, the J assignment may be wrong. CDR3 sequence: CASSLGLGVREQYF. Written as DNA, the CDR3 is TGCGCCAGCAGCTTGGGCTTGGGGGTGCGCGAGCAGTACTTC.